These T cell receptor beta chains were read from a single sample in a study of cytomegalovirus exposure and HLA in healthy donors. Data came from immunoSEQ multiplex PCR; TCRdb stores just in-frame clones and leaves some out. The repertoire holds some 200,000 clones, about four fifths seen once, with about 1.4% in the top ten. Sequenced input: PBMCs. The source is a girl aged 5-17 years in good health and CMV-seropositive. The CDR3 runs from the conserved cysteine through the conserved F or W. D genes are given only for firm matches. Size tells how often a clone was seen (once, few, many) or the class of an expanded clone, and some rows leave it out.

V	size	D	J	CDR3	DNA
TRBV21-1	-	-	TRBJ2-3	CASSITLAGTYGTDTQYF	TGTGCCAGCAGCATAACACTAGCGGGGACCTACGGCACAGATACGCAGTATTTT
TRBV7-9	-	-	TRBJ1-5	CASSLGAQPQHF	TGTGCCAGCAGCTTAGGAGCTCAGCCCCAGCATTTT
TRBV6-1	-	-	TRBJ2-2	CASSLEGTVGELFF	TGTGCCAGCAGTCTAGAGGGTACAGTCGGGGAGCTGTTTTTT
TRBV6-5	-	TRBD1	TRBJ1-6	CASSKQGALPPLHF	TGTGCCAGCAGTAAACAGGGGGCGCTTCCGCCCCTCCACTTT
TRBV27	few	-	TRBJ1-6	CASSLSGNNSPLHF	TGTGCCAGCAGTTTATCCGGGAATAATTCACCCCTCCACTTT
TRBV5-1	few	-	TRBJ1-1	CASSFSPPDTEAFF	TGCGCCAGCAGCTTTTCCCCTCCCGACACTGAAGCTTTCTTT
TRBV27	few	-	TRBJ2-7	CASSFGRDTYEQYF	TGTGCCAGCAGTTTCGGCAGGGACACCTACGAGCAGTACTTC
TRBV25-1	once	-	TRBJ2-1	CATTGSSYNEQFF	TGTGCCACCACAGGGAGCTCCTACAATGAGCAGTTCTTC
TRBV4-1	few	TRBD1	TRBJ2-7	CASSQGQGGTSYEQYF	TGCGCCAGCAGCCAAGGACAGGGGGGAACCTCCTACGAGCAGTACTTC
TRBV5-1	-	-	TRBJ2-4	CASSPEGNIQYF	TGCGCCAGCAGCCCCGAGGGAAACATTCAGTACTTC